This T cell receptor (beta chain) was sequenced for a study of response to subunit inactivated influenza vaccine. This clonotype was counted at least ten times. Trimming stripped 2 bases from V and 0 bases from J, with 10 bases between. CDR1 and CDR2 (germline): MDHEN, SYDVKM. This CDR3 is built from 15 residues. Via MiXCR, TCRdb re-called the RT-PCR reads, giving one row per CDR3 protein. The table lists about 620,000 distinct CDR3 sequences, approximately 10% of them singletons. This sample also belongs to another study, concerning T cells expressing NK-cell markers. This second study says: 5'RACE template switching with UMIs generated TCR beta cDNA. Of the CD8+ T cell pool in roughly six donors, about 1.0-7.0% was accounted for by dominant NKG2C+ clonotypes.

This rearrangement joins TRBV28 to TRBJ2-5; weak D call: TRBD2 (5 bases). The sequence was obtained from a man over 45 who received an inactivated influenza vaccine. Specimen: PBMCs from blood, collected on the day of vaccination. The CDR3 spells CASSLPRGYQETQYF. The CDR3, as DNA: TGTGCCAGCAGTTTACCACGCGGGTACCAAGAGACCCAGTACTTC.